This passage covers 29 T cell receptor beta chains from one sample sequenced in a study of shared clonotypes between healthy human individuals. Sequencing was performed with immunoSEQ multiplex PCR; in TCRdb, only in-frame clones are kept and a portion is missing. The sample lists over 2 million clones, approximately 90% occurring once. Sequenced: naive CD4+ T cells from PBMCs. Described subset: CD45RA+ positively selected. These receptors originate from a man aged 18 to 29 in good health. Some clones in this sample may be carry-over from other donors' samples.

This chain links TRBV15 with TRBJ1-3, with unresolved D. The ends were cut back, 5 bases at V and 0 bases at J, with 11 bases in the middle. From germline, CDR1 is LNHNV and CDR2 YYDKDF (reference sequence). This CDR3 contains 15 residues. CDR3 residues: CATSFGRSSGNTIYF. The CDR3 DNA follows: TGTGCCACCAGCTTCGGACGTAGCTCTGGAAACACCATATATTTT.

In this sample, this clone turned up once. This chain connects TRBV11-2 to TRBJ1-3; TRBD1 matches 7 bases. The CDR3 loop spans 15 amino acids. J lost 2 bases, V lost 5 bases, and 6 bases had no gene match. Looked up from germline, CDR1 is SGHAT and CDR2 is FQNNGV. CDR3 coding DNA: TGTGCCAGCAGCGACAGGGACAGAGCTGGAAACACCATATATTTT. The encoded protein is CASSDRDRAGNTIYF. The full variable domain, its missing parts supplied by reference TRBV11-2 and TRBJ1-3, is EAGVAQSPRYKIIEKRQSVAFWCNPISGHATLYWYQQILGQGPKLLIQFQNNGVVDDSQLPKDRFSAERLKGVDSTLKIQPAKLEDSAVYLCASSDRDRAGNTIYFGEGSWLTVV.

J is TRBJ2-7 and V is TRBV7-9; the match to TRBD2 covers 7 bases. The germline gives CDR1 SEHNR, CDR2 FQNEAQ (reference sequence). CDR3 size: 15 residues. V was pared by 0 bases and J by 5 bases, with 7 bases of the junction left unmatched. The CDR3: CASSLAQGGENEQYF. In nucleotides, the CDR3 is TGTGCCAGCAGCTTAGCGCAGGGAGGGGAGAACGAGCAGTACTTC.

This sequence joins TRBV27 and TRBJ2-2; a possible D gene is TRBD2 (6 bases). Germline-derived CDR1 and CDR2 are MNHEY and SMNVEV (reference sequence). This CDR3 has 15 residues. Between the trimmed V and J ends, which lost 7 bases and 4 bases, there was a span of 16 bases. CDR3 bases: TGTGCCAGCATTAGCGGCCCCACGGGCACCGGGGAGCTGTTTTTT. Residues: CASISGPTGTGELFF.

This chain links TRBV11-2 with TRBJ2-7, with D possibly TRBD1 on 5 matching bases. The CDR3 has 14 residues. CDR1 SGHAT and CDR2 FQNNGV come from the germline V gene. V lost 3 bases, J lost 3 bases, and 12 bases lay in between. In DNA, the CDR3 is TGTGCCAGCAGCTTGCTCCAGGGTTACTACGAGCAGTACTTC. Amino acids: CASSLLQGYYEQYF.

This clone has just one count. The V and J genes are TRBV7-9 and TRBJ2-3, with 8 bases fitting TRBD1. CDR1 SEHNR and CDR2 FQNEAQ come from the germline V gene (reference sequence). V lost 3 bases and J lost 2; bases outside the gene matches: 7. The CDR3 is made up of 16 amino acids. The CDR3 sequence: CASSFNRGINTDTQYF. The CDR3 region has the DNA TGTGCCAGCAGCTTTAACAGGGGGATCAACACAGATACGCAGTATTTT.

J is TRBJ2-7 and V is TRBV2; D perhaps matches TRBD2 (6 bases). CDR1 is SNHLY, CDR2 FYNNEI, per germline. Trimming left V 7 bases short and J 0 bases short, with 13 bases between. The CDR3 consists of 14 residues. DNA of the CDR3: TGTGCCAGCACGGCGGGATCCAGCTCCTACGAGCAGTACTTC. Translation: CASTAGSSSYEQYF.

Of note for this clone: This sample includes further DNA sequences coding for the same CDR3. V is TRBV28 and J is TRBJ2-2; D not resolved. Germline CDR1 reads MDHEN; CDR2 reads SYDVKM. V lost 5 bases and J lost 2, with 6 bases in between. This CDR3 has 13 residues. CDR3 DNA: TGTGCCAGCAGTACCACTAACACCGGGGAGCTGTTTTTT. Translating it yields CASSTTNTGELFF.

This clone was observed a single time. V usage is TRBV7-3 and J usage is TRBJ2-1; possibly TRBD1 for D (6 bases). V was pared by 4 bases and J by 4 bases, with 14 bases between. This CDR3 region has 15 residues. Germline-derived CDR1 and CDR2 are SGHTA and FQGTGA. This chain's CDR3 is CASSSQGRPYNEQFF. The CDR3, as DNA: TGTGCCAGCAGCTCTCAGGGGCGTCCTTACAATGAGCAGTTCTTC.

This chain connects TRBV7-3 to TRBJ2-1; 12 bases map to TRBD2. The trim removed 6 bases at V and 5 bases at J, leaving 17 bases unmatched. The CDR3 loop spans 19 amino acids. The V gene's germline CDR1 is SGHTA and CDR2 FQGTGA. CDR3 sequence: CASRSPRTSGMTANNEQFF. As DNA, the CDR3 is TGTGCCAGCAGGTCACCGAGGACTAGCGGGATGACGGCTAACAATGAGCAGTTCTTC.

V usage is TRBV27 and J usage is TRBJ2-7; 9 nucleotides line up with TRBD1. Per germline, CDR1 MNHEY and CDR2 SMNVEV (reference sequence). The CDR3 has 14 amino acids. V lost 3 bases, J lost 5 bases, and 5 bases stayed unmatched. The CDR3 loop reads CASSLVGQGNEQYF. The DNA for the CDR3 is TGTGCCAGCAGTTTGGTCGGACAGGGGAACGAGCAGTACTTC.

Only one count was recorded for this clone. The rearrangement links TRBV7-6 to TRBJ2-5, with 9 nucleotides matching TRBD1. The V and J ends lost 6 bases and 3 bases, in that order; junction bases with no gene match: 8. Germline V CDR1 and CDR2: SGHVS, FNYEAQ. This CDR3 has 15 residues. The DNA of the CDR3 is TGTGCCAGCAGAGGACACAGGGGGCGCGAAGAGACCCAGTACTTC. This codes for CASRGHRGREETQYF.

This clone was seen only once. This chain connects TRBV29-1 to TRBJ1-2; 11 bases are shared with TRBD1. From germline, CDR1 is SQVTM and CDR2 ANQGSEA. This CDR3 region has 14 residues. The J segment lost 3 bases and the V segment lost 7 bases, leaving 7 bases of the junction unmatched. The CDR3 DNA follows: TGCAGCGCCTCGGGACAGGGGGACGACTATGGCTACACCTTC. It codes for CSASGQGDDYGYTF.

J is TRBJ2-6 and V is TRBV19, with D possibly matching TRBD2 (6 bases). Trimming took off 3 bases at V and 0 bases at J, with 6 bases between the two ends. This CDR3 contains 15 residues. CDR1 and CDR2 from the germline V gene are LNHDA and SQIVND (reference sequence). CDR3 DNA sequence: TGTGCCAGTAGTATGCGGGGCTCTGGGGCCAACGTCCTGACTTTC. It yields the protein CASSMRGSGANVLTF.

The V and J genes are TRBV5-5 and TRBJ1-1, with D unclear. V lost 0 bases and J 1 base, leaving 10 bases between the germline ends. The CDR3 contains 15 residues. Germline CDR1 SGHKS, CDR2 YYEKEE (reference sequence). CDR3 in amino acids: CASSLEPRKNTEAFF. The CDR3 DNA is TGTGCCAGCAGCTTGGAACCACGCAAGAACACTGAAGCTTTCTTT.

CDR3 amino acids: CASSVADNGRGPYNEQFF. The DNA for the CDR3 is TGTGCCAGCAGCGTAGCTGACAACGGGCGGGGTCCCTACAATGAGCAGTTCTTC. The chain employs TRBV9 and TRBJ2-1; weak D call: TRBD2 (6 bases). The V and J ends lost 0 bases and 2 bases respectively, with 18 bases between them. Germline V gene data show CDR1 as SGDLS and CDR2 as YYNGEE. CDR3 length: 18 residues.

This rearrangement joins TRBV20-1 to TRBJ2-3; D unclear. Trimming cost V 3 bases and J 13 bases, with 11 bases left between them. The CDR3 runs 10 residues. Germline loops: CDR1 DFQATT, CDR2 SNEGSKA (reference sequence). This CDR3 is CSARRQAEYF. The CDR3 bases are TGCAGTGCTAGGAGGCAGGCGGAGTATTTT.

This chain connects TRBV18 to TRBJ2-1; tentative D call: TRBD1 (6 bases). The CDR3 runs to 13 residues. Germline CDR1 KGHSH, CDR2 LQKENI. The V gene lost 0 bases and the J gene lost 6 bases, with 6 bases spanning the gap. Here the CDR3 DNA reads TGTGCCAGCTCACCACCGGACAGCAATGAGCAGTTCTTC. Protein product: CASSPPDSNEQFF.

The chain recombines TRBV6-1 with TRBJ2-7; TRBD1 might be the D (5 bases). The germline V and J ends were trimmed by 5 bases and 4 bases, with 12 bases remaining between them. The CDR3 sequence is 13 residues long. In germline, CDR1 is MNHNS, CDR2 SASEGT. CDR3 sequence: CASSRTNFYEQYF. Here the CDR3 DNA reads TGTGCCAGCAGTCGGACAAACTTTTACGAGCAGTACTTC.

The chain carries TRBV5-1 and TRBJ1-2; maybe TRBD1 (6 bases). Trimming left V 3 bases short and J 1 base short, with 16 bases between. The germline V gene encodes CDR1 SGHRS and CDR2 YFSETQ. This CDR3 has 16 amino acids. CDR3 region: CASSSGQSGLNYGYTF. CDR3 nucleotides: TGCGCCAGCAGCTCGGGACAATCGGGGCTTAACTATGGCTACACCTTC.

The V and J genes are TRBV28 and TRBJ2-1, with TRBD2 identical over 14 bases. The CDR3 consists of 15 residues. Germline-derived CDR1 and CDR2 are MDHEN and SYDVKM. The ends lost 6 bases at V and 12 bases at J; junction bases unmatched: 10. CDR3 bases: TGTGCCAGCAGCTTACCGGGACTAGCGGGAGTTGGGCAGTTCTTC. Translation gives CASSLPGLAGVGQFF.

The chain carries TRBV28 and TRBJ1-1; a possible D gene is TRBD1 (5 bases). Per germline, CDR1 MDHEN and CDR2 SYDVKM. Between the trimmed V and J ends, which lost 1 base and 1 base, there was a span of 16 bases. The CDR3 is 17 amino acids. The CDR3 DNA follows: TGTGCCAGCAGTTTATTAGGGGCGGGCGGAGCGAACACTGAAGCTTTCTTT. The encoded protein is CASSLLGAGGANTEAFF.

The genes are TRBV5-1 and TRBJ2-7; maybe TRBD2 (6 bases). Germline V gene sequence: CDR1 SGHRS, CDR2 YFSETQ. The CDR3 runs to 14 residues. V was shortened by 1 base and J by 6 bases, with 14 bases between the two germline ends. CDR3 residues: CASSLYGSTGEQYF. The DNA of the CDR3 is TGCGCCAGCAGCTTGTACGGGAGTACGGGCGAGCAGTACTTC.

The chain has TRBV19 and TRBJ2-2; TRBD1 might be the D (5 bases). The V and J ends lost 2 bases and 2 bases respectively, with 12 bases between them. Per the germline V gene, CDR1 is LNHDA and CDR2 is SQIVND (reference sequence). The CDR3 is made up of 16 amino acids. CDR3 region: CASSIQAGSNTGELFF. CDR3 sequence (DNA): TGTGCCAGTAGTATACAGGCAGGGTCAAACACCGGGGAGCTGTTTTTT.

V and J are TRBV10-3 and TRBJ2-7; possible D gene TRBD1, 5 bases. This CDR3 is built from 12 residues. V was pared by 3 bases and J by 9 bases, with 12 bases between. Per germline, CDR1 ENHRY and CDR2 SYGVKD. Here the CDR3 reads CAISEADSLQYF. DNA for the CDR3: TGTGCCATCAGTGAAGCCGACAGCCTGCAGTACTTC.

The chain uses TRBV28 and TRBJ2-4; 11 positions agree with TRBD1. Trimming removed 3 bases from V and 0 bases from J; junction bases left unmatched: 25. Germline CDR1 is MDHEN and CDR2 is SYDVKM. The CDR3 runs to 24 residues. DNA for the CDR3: TGTGCCAGCAGTTTCCCCCCTCGTAATGCCGGACAGGGGGCTCATCTTCTAGCCAAAAACATTCAGTACTTC. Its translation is CASSFPPRNAGQGAHLLAKNIQYF.

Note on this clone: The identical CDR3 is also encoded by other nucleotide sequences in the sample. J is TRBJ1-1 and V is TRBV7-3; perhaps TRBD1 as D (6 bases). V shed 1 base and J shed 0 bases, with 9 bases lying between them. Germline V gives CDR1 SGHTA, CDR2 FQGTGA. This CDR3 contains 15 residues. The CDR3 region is CASSLRGGVNTEAFF. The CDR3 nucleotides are TGTGCCAGCAGCTTAAGAGGGGGGGTGAACACTGAAGCTTTCTTT.

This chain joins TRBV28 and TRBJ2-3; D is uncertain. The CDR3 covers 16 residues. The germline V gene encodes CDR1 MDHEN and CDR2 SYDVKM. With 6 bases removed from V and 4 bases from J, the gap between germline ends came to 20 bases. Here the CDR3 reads CASSPPFGGVPDTQYF. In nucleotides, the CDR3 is TGTGCCAGCAGCCCCCCGTTCGGTGGGGTCCCAGATACGCAGTATTTT.

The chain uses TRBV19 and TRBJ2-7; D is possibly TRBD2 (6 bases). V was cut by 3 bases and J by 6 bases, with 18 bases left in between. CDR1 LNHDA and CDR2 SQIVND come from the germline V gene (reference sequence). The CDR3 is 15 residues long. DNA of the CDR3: TGTGCCAGTAGTATCGACGGGAGATCTATCAGCGAGCAGTACTTC. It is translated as CASSIDGRSISEQYF.